This T cell receptor (beta chain) was profiled in a study of regulatory T cells in long-lasting Graves disease. V dropped 6 bases and J dropped 5 bases, with 11 bases sitting between them. CDR1 and CDR2 (germline): MNHNS, SASEGT. This CDR3 contains 13 residues. Time point reported: persistent/refractory GD, antithyroid drugs over 5 years with positive TRAb. PBMC RNA was the source of the TCR library. Through Arm-PCR of CDR3 regions and iRepertoire HTBI primers, TCR beta libraries were built. Via MiXCR, TCRdb re-called the multiplex PCR reads, giving one row per CDR3 protein. The sample includes under 350,000 distinct CDR3 sequences, 20% to 25% of them seen just once.

This sequence was found in a female donor with Graves disease. The rearrangement joins TRBV6-1 to TRBJ1-5; D is unresolved. This specimen consisted of peripheral blood mononuclear cells (PBMCs), obtained when the disease was refractory, from a patient treated with antithyroid drugs. CDR3: CASRGTSDQPQHF. In nucleotides, the CDR3 is TGTGCCAGCAGAGGAACCAGCGATCAGCCCCAGCATTTT.